This passage covers 30 T cell receptor beta chains from one sample sequenced in a study of beta chain features in type 1 diabetes. As every portion of the isolated RNA was reverse transcribed, the sequencing read expressed TCRB transcripts. Sequencing was performed with immunoSEQ multiplex PCR; in TCRdb, only in-frame clones are kept and a portion is missing. The table records 250,000 to 350,000 clones, 9.5% to 12% of them present only once. Sequencing input: naive CD4+ T cells from blood. These TCRs come from a woman between 25 and 40 years old in good health.

For the CDR3, the DNA is TGTGCCAGCAGTTTAGACGGACAGGGCATATACGAGCAGTACTTC. It yields the protein CASSLDGQGIYEQYF. This chain joins TRBV28 and TRBJ2-7; 8 bases are a match to TRBD1. This CDR3 comprises 15 residues. The germline CDR1 and CDR2 sequences are MDHEN and SYDVKM. The V segment lost 2 bases and the J segment 4 bases; nucleotides outside the gene matches: 7. The full variable domain, its missing parts supplied by reference TRBV28 and TRBJ2-7, is DVKVTQSSRYLVKRTGEKVFLECVQDMDHENMFWYRQDPGLGLRLIYFSYDVKMKEKGDIPEGYSVSREKKERFSLILESASTNQTSMYLCASSLDGQGIYEQYFGPGTRLTVT.

This clone turned up a few times. The chain recombines TRBV2 with TRBJ2-7; D may be TRBD2 (5 bases). The CDR3 runs 16 residues. The germline V and J ends were trimmed by 6 bases and 2 bases, with 20 bases remaining between them. Germline lookup yields CDR1 SNHLY and CDR2 FYNNEI. The CDR3 protein is CASSSEDSSLAYEQYF. The CDR3 bases are TGTGCCAGCAGCTCAGAGGACTCCTCCTTAGCCTACGAGCAGTACTTC.

This clone was found a few times. The chain links TRBV2 to TRBJ2-2; D is uncertain. CDR3 length: 10 residues. Germline CDR1 reads SNHLY; CDR2 reads FYNNEI. With 8 bases removed from V and 6 bases from J, the gap between germline ends came to 4 bases. In nucleotides, the CDR3 is TGTGCCAGCGCGTCCGGGGAGCTGTTTTTT. Protein sequence: CASASGELFF.

The rearrangement joins TRBV11-1 to TRBJ1-2, with D perhaps matching TRBD1 (6 bases). This CDR3 comprises 13 residues. V shed 5 bases and J shed 6 bases, with 13 bases lying between them. CDR1 SGHAT and CDR2 FQDESV come from the germline V gene (reference sequence). The CDR3 nucleotides read TGTGCCAGCAGCCCGCGTCAGGGGAATGGCTACACCTTC. Translating it yields CASSPRQGNGYTF. The complete variable domain, with remaining parts taken from reference TRBV11-1 and TRBJ1-2, reads EAEVAQSPRYKITEKSQAVAFWCDPISGHATLYWYRQILGQGPELLVQFQDESVVDDSQLPKDRFSAERLKGVDSTLKIQPAELGDSAMYLCASSPRQGNGYTFGSGTRLTVV.

This clone was picked up a small number of times. Within the sample, other DNA sequences also encode this same CDR3. V usage is TRBV7-2 and J usage is TRBJ2-7, with TRBD2 identical over 7 bases. The CDR3 has 14 amino acids. Germline-derived CDR1 and CDR2 are SGHTA and FQGNSA. V shed 1 base, J shed 2 bases, and the junction held 2 bases outside the gene matches. CDR3 DNA sequence: TGTGCCAGCAGCTTAGGGGGGGGTCCCTACGAGCAGTACTTC. Translating gives CASSLGGGPYEQYF.

The genes are TRBV6-5 and TRBJ2-3; 12 positions match TRBD2. CDR1 is MNHEY, CDR2 SVGAGI, per germline. Trimming cost V 2 bases and J 3 bases; bases outside gene matches: 0. The CDR3 sequence is 15 residues long. The CDR3 here is CASSYGLAGTDTQYF. The CDR3 DNA is TGTGCCAGCAGTTACGGACTAGCGGGAACAGATACGCAGTATTTT.

This chain links TRBV7-2 with TRBJ2-3, with unresolved D. Germline V gives CDR1 SGHTA, CDR2 FQGNSA. The V end was cut by 6 bases, the J end by 5 bases, with 9 bases between. The CDR3 runs to 12 residues. The CDR3 region has the DNA TGTGCCAGCAGTAACTCGGGAGATACGCAGTATTTT. Protein product: CASSNSGDTQYF.

In this sample, this clone turned up a few times. The genes are TRBV28 and TRBJ2-5; a weak D match, TRBD1 (6 bases). Trimming shortened V by 8 bases and J by 4 bases, and 14 bases separated the two germline ends. CDR1 is MDHEN, CDR2 SYDVKM, per germline. CDR3 length: 13 residues. CDR3: CASERPGAETQYF. In nucleotides, the CDR3 is TGTGCCAGCGAGAGGCCAGGGGCAGAGACCCAGTACTTC.

This CDR3 reads CASTGGAEQFF. CDR3 bases: TGTGCCAGCACCGGGGGGGCGGAGCAGTTCTTC. The genes are TRBV2 and TRBJ2-1; 8 positions match TRBD2. This CDR3 contains 11 residues. V gave up 7 bases and J gave up 10 bases; unmatched junction bases: 3. CDR1 is SNHLY and CDR2 is FYNNEI in the germline V gene.

A few counts support this clone. V gene TRBV10-3 combines with J gene TRBJ2-2; D is perhaps TRBD1 (6 bases). Looked up from germline, CDR1 is ENHRY and CDR2 is SYGVKD. This CDR3 is built from 15 residues. The V end lost 3 bases, the J end lost 1 base, and 9 bases lay between the germline ends. The CDR3 nucleotides are TGTGCCATCAGTGATGGACAGTTGAACACCGGGGAGCTGTTTTTT. It translates to CAISDGQLNTGELFF.

This clone was seen a few times. V usage is TRBV7-9 and J usage is TRBJ2-3, with TRBD2 matching over 8 bases. The V and J ends lost 3 bases and 5 bases, in that order; junction bases with no gene match: 10. Germline-derived CDR1 and CDR2 are SEHNR and FQNEAQ (reference sequence). There are 16 residues in the CDR3. The CDR3 region has the DNA TGTGCCAGCAGCTTCGGGGGACTAGGCGTGGAAGATACGCAGTATTTT. This sequence encodes CASSFGGLGVEDTQYF.

In its sample, this clone was seen a few times. This chain links TRBV6-1 with TRBJ2-3, with a tentative D call TRBD2 (5 bases). CDR1 is MNHNS and CDR2 is SASEGT in the germline V gene. The CDR3 has 13 residues. V was clipped by 6 bases and J by 2 bases, with 9 bases between them. In nucleotides, the CDR3 is TGTGCCAGCAGGGGAGCCAACACAGATACGCAGTATTTT. This translates into CASRGANTDTQYF.

The chain carries TRBV2 and TRBJ1-2; the match to TRBD1 covers 8 bases. There are 13 residues in the CDR3. V shed 5 bases, J shed 7 bases, and the junction held 6 bases outside the gene matches. Per the germline V gene, CDR1 is SNHLY and CDR2 is FYNNEI. In nucleotides, the CDR3 is TGTGCCAGCAGTCGGGACAGGAGTAGTGGCTACACCTTC. This encodes CASSRDRSSGYTF.

This clone was observed a handful of times. The chain uses TRBV19 and TRBJ2-5; the match to TRBD2 covers 8 bases. The CDR3 sequence is 14 residues long. CDR1 is LNHDA and CDR2 is SQIVND in the germline V gene (reference sequence). Trimming cost V 5 bases and J 2 bases; bases outside gene matches: 4. This chain's CDR3 is CASSPTSGQETQYF. The DNA for the CDR3 is TGTGCCAGTAGTCCTACTAGCGGACAAGAGACCCAGTACTTC.

The table lists this clone with a few counts. This chain links TRBV11-2 with TRBJ1-4, with TRBD1 matching over 10 bases. The ends lost 5 bases at V and 8 bases at J; junction bases unmatched: 5. CDR1 is SGHAT and CDR2 is FQNNGV in the germline V gene. The CDR3 is 14 residues long. The CDR3 DNA reads TGTGCCAGCAGCCATGGACAGGGGGGAGAAAAACTGTTTTTT. This gives the protein CASSHGQGGEKLFF.

The V and J genes are TRBV28 and TRBJ1-2, with 9 nucleotides matching TRBD1. V gave up 5 bases and J gave up 4 bases; unmatched junction bases: 14. The CDR3 spans 17 residues. CDR1 is MDHEN, CDR2 SYDVKM, per germline. CDR3 amino acids: CASSPHPGQGWGYGYTF. Here the CDR3 DNA reads TGTGCCAGCAGTCCACACCCCGGACAGGGGTGGGGCTATGGCTACACCTTC.

J is TRBJ2-7 and V is TRBV28; D perhaps matches TRBD1 (6 bases). Germline loops: CDR1 MDHEN, CDR2 SYDVKM. V was trimmed by 4 bases and J by 3 bases, leaving 19 bases between them. The CDR3 has 16 residues. The chain's CDR3 is CASSYPPQGINYEQYF. As DNA, the CDR3 is TGTGCCAGCAGTTACCCCCCGCAGGGGATTAACTACGAGCAGTACTTC.

This chain uses TRBV28 with TRBJ2-7; 8 nucleotides line up with TRBD2. There are 14 residues in the CDR3. Germline loops: CDR1 MDHEN, CDR2 SYDVKM. The V segment lost 7 bases and the J segment 4 bases; nucleotides outside the gene matches: 9. CDR3 bases: TGTGCCAGCACACCAGCGGGAGATGTGTACGAGCAGTACTTC. It translates to CASTPAGDVYEQYF.

The chain couples TRBV5-6 to TRBJ1-1, with 9 bases that match TRBD1. CDR3 size: 15 residues. Losses at the gene ends were 4 bases for V and 8 bases for J; bases not matched to a gene: 12. Looked up from germline, CDR1 is SGHDT and CDR2 is YYEEEE. CDR3 loop: CASSQRDRANKEAFF. The CDR3 DNA reads TGTGCCAGCAGCCAGAGGGACAGGGCGAATAAGGAAGCTTTCTTT.

This clone appeared a few times. The chain combines TRBV4-3 with TRBJ2-7; 11 bases are a match to TRBD2. V was clipped by 5 bases and J by 3 bases; unmatched bases: 6. CDR1 is LGHNA and CDR2 is YSLEER in the germline V gene. The CDR3 contains 15 residues. CDR3 loop: CASSIRLAGNYEQYF. CDR3 in DNA: TGCGCCAGCAGCATTCGACTAGCGGGAAACTACGAGCAGTACTTC.

This clone appeared a few times. The chain couples TRBV28 to TRBJ1-1; a weak D match, TRBD1 (5 bases). Germline values: CDR1 MDHEN, CDR2 SYDVKM. Trimming removed 6 bases from V and 11 bases from J, with 16 bases in between. The CDR3 is made up of 12 amino acids. The CDR3 spells CASSRSQGVAFF. In DNA, the CDR3 is TGTGCCAGCAGCAGATCTCAGGGTGTTGCTTTCTTT.

The chain joins TRBV18 to TRBJ2-7, with D maybe TRBD1 (6 bases). Trimming took 0 bases from V and 5 from J, leaving 14 bases between them. This CDR3 is built from 15 residues. Germline V gene sequence: CDR1 KGHSH, CDR2 LQKENI. CDR3 sequence: CASSPPKQGSHEQYF. CDR3 DNA sequence: TGTGCCAGCTCACCACCGAAGCAGGGGTCCCACGAGCAGTACTTC. The full variable domain, its missing parts supplied by reference TRBV18 and TRBJ2-7, is NAGVMQNPRHLVRRRGQEARLRCSPMKGHSHVYWYRQLPEEGLKFMVYLQKENIIDESGMPKERFSAEFPKEGPSILRIQQVVRGDSAAYFCASSPPKQGSHEQYFGPGTRLTVT.

This clone was counted between two and nine times. The J gene is TRBJ2-1, the V gene TRBV30; 9 bases fit TRBD2. Germline CDR1 and CDR2: GTSNPN and SVGIG (reference sequence). Trimming at V came to 1 base and at J to 9 bases, leaving 10 bases not matched to a gene. This CDR3 has 15 amino acids. In nucleotides, the CDR3 is TGTGCCTGGAGTGGGGTAGCGGGAGTGTATAGTGAGCAGTTCTTC. Translation gives CAWSGVAGVYSEQFF.

The chain recombines TRBV7-2 with TRBJ2-2; 8 bases are a match to TRBD1. Per the germline V gene, CDR1 is SGHTA and CDR2 is FQGNSA. The CDR3 length is 16 residues. V shed 2 bases, J shed 0 bases, and the junction held 2 bases outside the gene matches. In nucleotides, the CDR3 is TGTGCCAGCAGCTTAACAGGGGGAGCGAACACCGGGGAGCTGTTTTTT. It encodes CASSLTGGANTGELFF.

As for this clone: The junction differs from germline at one of its ends, possibly a read error. This chain's CDR3 is CASSHDWETGKLFF. CDR3 sequence (DNA): TGCGCCAGCAGCCACGACTGGGAGACCGGGAAGCTGTTTTTT. V usage is TRBV4-3 and J usage is TRBJ2-2; D is possibly TRBD2 (5 bases). Germline values: CDR1 LGHNA, CDR2 YSLEER. The CDR3 sequence is 14 residues long.

V gene TRBV15 combines with J gene TRBJ1-4; a weak D match, TRBD1 (6 bases). The CDR3 consists of 16 residues. Germline CDR1 and CDR2: LNHNV and YYDKDF (reference sequence). V was cut by 0 bases and J by 7 bases, with 15 bases left in between. The CDR3 nucleotides read TGTGCCACCAGCAGAGACCAAACAGGGTCGGGTGAAAAACTGTTTTTT. Translation gives CATSRDQTGSGEKLFF.

A few counts support this clone. The chain employs TRBV9 and TRBJ2-3; D not certain. In germline, CDR1 is SGDLS, CDR2 YYNGEE. The CDR3 length is 16 residues. The V and J ends lost 0 bases and 2 bases respectively, with 13 bases between them. CDR3 residues: CASSVVGGTATDTQYF. CDR3 sequence (DNA): TGTGCCAGCAGCGTAGTAGGTGGTACAGCCACAGATACGCAGTATTTT.

This clone was detected a few times. The gene calls are TRBV27 and TRBJ2-6; D possibly corresponds to TRBD1 (6 bases). The CDR3 loop spans 15 amino acids. CDR1 is MNHEY and CDR2 is SMNVEV in the germline V gene (reference sequence). Trimming took off 6 bases at V and 3 bases at J, with 12 bases between the two ends. Written as DNA, the CDR3 is TGTGCCAGCAGCATGACAGGTCTTGGGGCCAACGTCCTGACTTTC. Translated, it gives CASSMTGLGANVLTF.

This clone was seen a handful of times. J is TRBJ2-1 and V is TRBV11-2; 10 nucleotides match TRBD2. The CDR3 consists of 16 residues. With V trimmed by 3 bases and J by 5 bases, 7 bases remained unmatched. Germline CDR1 is SGHAT and CDR2 is FQNNGV. Here the CDR3 reads CASSFTGLAADNEQFF. The DNA of the CDR3 is TGTGCCAGCAGCTTCACCGGACTAGCGGCCGACAATGAGCAGTTCTTC.

This clone was recorded a few times. This chain's CDR3 is CASSTDRNTEAFF. The CDR3 coding sequence is TGTGCCAGCTCAACTGACAGGAACACTGAAGCTTTCTTT. This chain uses TRBV18 with TRBJ1-1; TRBD1 might be the D (5 bases). CDR1 is KGHSH, CDR2 LQKENI, per germline. The CDR3 contains 13 residues. Trimming removed 5 bases at V and 1 base at J, with 8 bases between.